The sequence of this T cell receptor beta chain was determined in a study of OX40 agonist ivuxolimab in advanced cancers. About the full investigation: Ivuxolimab was a fully human IgG2 agonistic monoclonal antibody targeting the costimulatory receptor OX40 (CD134). Intravenous ivuxolimab was administered to patients every 2 weeks at six dose levels: 0.01, 0.1, 0.3, 1.5, 3 and 10 mg/kg. In the dose-escalation cohort, about four fifths of patients were male, and the mean age was roughly 60 years with a range of roughly 20 to 85. Partial responses occurred in three dose-escalation patients, of whom one had hepatocellular carcinoma and two had cutaneous melanoma. Among the approximately 50 dose-escalation patients, some 20 had hepatocellular carcinoma, 15 or so melanoma, 9 renal cell carcinoma and 9 head and neck cancer. The monotherapy dose-escalation portion (N of about 50 patients) of the phase I ivuxolimab trial is reported in the paper. Patients were allowed to have had prior anti-PD-1, anti-PD-L1 or anti-CTLA-4 therapy, and 40% to 45% of the dose-escalation patients had been treated with checkpoint inhibitors. The point of sequencing TCRbeta in the periphery was to test whether ivuxolimab changed TCR sequence diversity and drove clonal T-cell expansion.

For sequencing of the TCRbeta CDR3 region, genomic DNA was extracted from the sorted cells. The immunoSEQ Assay was used to sequence the TCRbeta CDR3 regions. TCRdb retrieved this table from immuneACCESS and kept in-frame rearrangements only. Not all clones are present; in checked studies, unresolved V genes account for under half, and no reason is known for the remainder. The sample yields tens of thousands of clones; almost 90% were counted once. The top ten constitute approximately 4.6% of the sample. What the research found in general, with its limitations: On average, CD8+ T cells showed more expanded clones than CD4+ T cells after ivuxolimab. Clonal expansion of both CD4+ and CD8+ blood T cells was observed from baseline to week 6 at doses 0.1 to 3.0 mg/kg. Low levels of normalized T-cell clonal expansion were also seen in some patients who did not respond. In partial responders in the 0.1-3.0 mg/kg groups, normalized peripheral clonal expansion was found to be among the lowest, especially among CD8+ T cells. The antigen specificity of the peripheral T cells that underwent clonal expansion was not determined.

Patients with autoimmune disease history or receiving systemic immunosuppression were excluded from the trial. Peripheral blood for TCR sequencing was drawn from every dose cohort at baseline, at cycle 4 day 1 and at cycle 7 day 1. The samples were drawn from a first-in-human, open-label, multicenter phase I dose-escalation trial of ivuxolimab. Adults with locally advanced or metastatic melanoma, renal cell, hepatocellular, or head and neck squamous cell carcinoma were enrolled in the trial. Before TCR sequencing, CD4+ and CD8+ T cells were separately sorted from peripheral blood. Concerning this clone itself: Its antigen specificity is not known. No per-base quality is available; no much larger clone lies one base away.

The specimen was CD4+ or CD8+ T cells sorted from blood, collected in a trial of the OX40 agonist ivuxolimab. The TCR originated in an adult with an advanced solid tumor such as melanoma, head and neck, liver or kidney cancer.

The DNA is TGTGCCAGCGAAACCGGGACAGGGGCAGGCGAGCAGTACTTC. Its product reads: CASETGTGAGEQYF. The chain is encoded by TRBV11-2 joined to TRBJ2-7, with 10 junctional bases fitting TRBD1. The CDR3 spans 14 residues, from the cysteine through the phenylalanine. Just CDR3 DNA is preserved here, 42 bases in frame from base 1. CDR1 and CDR2 were assigned from the germline V gene as SGHAT and FQNNGV. Clipping removes 8 bases from V and 6 bases from J, with 10 as the unmatched junction base count.